The next 6 T cell receptor beta chains were all read from a single sample in a study of T cell responses to AZD1222 COVID-19 vaccine. The method was immunoSEQ multiplex PCR; TCRdb's version includes in-frame clones alone and lacks a portion of them. This repertoire shows approximately 150,000 clones, more than 80% found once; its top ten account for 1.6%. The input for sequencing was peripheral blood, taken on day 0 of AZD1222 vaccination. These receptors came from an adult in good health.

J is TRBJ2-7 and V is TRBV4-1; 14 nucleotides align to TRBD2. After removal of 6 bases from V and 5 bases from J, the junction contained 12 bases not matched to a gene. This CDR3 comprises 17 residues. CDR1 and CDR2 (germline): MGHRA, YSYEKL. CDR3 DNA: TGCGCCAGCAGACGGGGACTAGCGGGAGAAAAGGGACACGAGCAGTACTTC. Its translation is CASRRGLAGEKGHEQYF.

This clone was detected once. The J gene is TRBJ2-1, the V gene TRBV4-1; 7 bases line up with TRBD1. The V gene end was trimmed by 4 bases and the J gene end by 1 base; junction bases not matched to a gene: 7. This CDR3 region has 16 residues. CDR1 and CDR2 from the germline V gene are MGHRA and YSYEKL. In nucleotides, the CDR3 is TGCGCCAGCAGCCCCAACAGGGGCGTTTCCTACAATGAGCAGTTCTTC. As protein: CASSPNRGVSYNEQFF.

The chain is built from TRBV19 and TRBJ1-2; maybe TRBD1 (5 bases). The ends were cut back, 6 bases at V and 0 bases at J, with 14 bases in the middle. Germline CDR1 and CDR2: LNHDA and SQIVND (reference sequence). The CDR3 covers 15 residues. The CDR3 spells CASRFKDIANYGYTF. In DNA form, the CDR3 reads TGTGCCAGTAGATTTAAGGACATAGCTAACTATGGCTACACCTTC. Based on the CDR3 plus reference TRBV19 and TRBJ1-2, the full variable domain is DGGITQSPKYLFRKEGQNVTLSCEQNLNHDAMYWYRQDPGQGLRLIYYSQIVNDFQKGDIAEGYSVSREKKESFPLTVTSAQKNPTAFYLCASRFKDIANYGYTFGSGTRLTVV.

The chain links TRBV3-1 (or the pseudogene TRBV3-2) to TRBJ1-2; TRBD1 might be the D (5 bases). Germline V gives CDR1 LGHDT, CDR2 YNNKEL (reference sequence). Trimming pared 2 bases from V and 7 bases from J, leaving 20 bases between. This CDR3 region has 16 residues. The CDR3 region has the DNA TGTGCCAGCAGCCAACCCTGGGGGAGGGTTGGTGGTGGCTACACCTTC. This gives the protein CASSQPWGRVGGGYTF.

The chain links TRBV7-2 to TRBJ1-2; maybe TRBD1 (6 bases). This CDR3 comprises 15 residues. Germline CDR1 is SGHTA and CDR2 is FQGNSA. V dropped 0 bases and J dropped 3 bases, with 11 bases sitting between them. CDR3 amino acids: CASSLALQGYYGYTF. DNA of the CDR3: TGTGCCAGCAGCTTAGCGCTACAGGGTTACTATGGCTACACCTTC.

The V gene is TRBV24-1, the J gene TRBJ2-2; D gene ambiguous. Between the trimmed V and J ends, which lost 5 bases and 1 base, there was a span of 7 bases. CDR3 size: 14 residues. The germline V gene encodes CDR1 KGHDR and CDR2 SFDVKD. Here the CDR3 reads CATSGSLNTGELFF. CDR3 nucleotides: TGTGCCACCAGTGGCAGCTTGAACACCGGGGAGCTGTTTTTT.